This T cell receptor beta chain is drawn from a study of shared clonotypes between healthy human individuals. Looking at the study overall: The cohort comprised a couple of women and a few men. Their ages spanned 18 to 49 years. Donors had three CD4 naive, three CD4 memory, two CD8 naive and one CD8 memory plate apiece.

Notes on the study in general: Sample collection involved blood only; tissue repertoires are likely different.

The authors distributed each subset's genomic DNA evenly over several immunoSEQ plates. Data came from immunoSEQ multiplex PCR; TCRdb stores just in-frame clones and leaves some out. The repertoire holds more than 2 million clones, around 95% seen once, with about 1.6% in the top ten. Only CD45RO-negative cells positively selected for CCR7 counted as naive CD8 cells, so terminally differentiated effector memory CD45RA+ cells were excluded. In the case of this clone: Its specificity is not known.

Per germline, CDR1 MGHRA and CDR2 YSYEKL. CDR3 size: 15 residues. With 4 bases removed from V and 4 bases from J, the gap between germline ends came to 17 bases. The chain has TRBV4-1 and TRBJ2-7; weak D call: TRBD1 (6 bases). The sequenced material came from naive CD8+ T cells from PBMCs. This TCR was recovered from a man between 18 and 29 years old in good health. Some clones in this sample may be carry-over from other donors' samples. CDR3 loop: CASSLGQSLQYEQYF. The DNA of the CDR3 is TGCGCCAGCAGCCTTGGACAGTCTCTCCAATACGAGCAGTACTTC.